The 27 T cell receptor beta chains below come from one sample, sequenced in a study of cytomegalovirus exposure and HLA in healthy donors. The PCR made use of 60 Vbeta and 13 Jbeta primers. Assay used: immunoSEQ multiplex PCR; TCRdb lists only in-frame clones, some missing. The table includes roughly 230,000 clones, around nine tenths detected once. Sequencing was done on a sample of PBMCs. The receptors originated from a girl aged 2 to 10 in good health and CMV-seronegative.

The chain has TRBV14 and TRBJ1-1; 9 bases agree with TRBD1. CDR1 is SGHDN, CDR2 FVKESK, per germline. The V segment lost 2 bases and the J segment 2 bases; nucleotides outside the gene matches: 9. This CDR3 region has 17 residues. CDR3 nucleotides: TGTGCCAGCAGCCAACTCGGACAGGGGACACTCAACACTGAAGCTTTCTTT. Protein sequence: CASSQLGQGTLNTEAFF.

The V gene is TRBV11-3, the J gene TRBJ2-1, with TRBD2 matching over 7 bases. The CDR3 extends over 15 amino acids. The germline V gene has CDR1 SGHNT and CDR2 YENEEA. With V trimmed by 1 base and J by 1 base, 1 base remained unmatched. This CDR3 reads CASSLAGGSYNEQFF. In DNA, the CDR3 is TGTGCCAGCAGCTTAGCGGGAGGTTCCTACAATGAGCAGTTCTTC.

This rearrangement joins TRBV30 to TRBJ2-3, with D perhaps matching TRBD2 (5 bases). The V and J ends lost 8 bases and 4 bases respectively, with 13 bases between them. Germline V lookup: CDR1 GTSNPN, CDR2 SVGIG (reference sequence). The CDR3 consists of 12 residues. Here the CDR3 reads CAQSLAADTQYF. In DNA form, the CDR3 reads TGTGCCCAAAGTCTAGCTGCAGATACGCAGTATTTT.

J is TRBJ1-3 and V is TRBV9, with D uncertain. V was trimmed by 4 bases and J by 6 bases, leaving 11 bases between them. Germline V CDR1 and CDR2: SGDLS, YYNGEE. This CDR3 has 13 amino acids. The DNA for the CDR3 is TGTGCCAGCAGCACCCACGGTTTAAACACCATATATTTT. Translated, it gives CASSTHGLNTIYF.

This chain connects TRBV19 to TRBJ1-5; TRBD1 aligns across 9 bases. Germline lookup yields CDR1 LNHDA and CDR2 SQIVND (reference sequence). The trim removed 9 bases at V and 1 base at J, leaving 16 bases unmatched. This CDR3 is built from 18 residues. The CDR3 nucleotides are TGTGCCAGCCTTCCGGGACAGGGCGCTCCGGGGAGCAATCAGCCCCAGCATTTT. Translated: CASLPGQGAPGSNQPQHF.

V gene TRBV29-1 combines with J gene TRBJ2-7; possible D gene TRBD2, 5 bases. V dropped 4 bases and J dropped 3 bases, with 13 bases sitting between them. CDR1 and CDR2 from the germline V gene are SQVTM and ANQGSEA. The CDR3 has 13 amino acids. CDR3 sequence: CSVAGIGGYEQYF. The CDR3 nucleotides are TGCAGCGTTGCGGGAATTGGAGGCTACGAGCAGTACTTC.

This chain connects TRBV5-4 to TRBJ2-1, with 11 positions matching TRBD2. This CDR3 contains 16 residues. Germline CDR1 SGHNT, CDR2 YYREEE (reference sequence). Trimming at V came to 4 bases and at J to 6 bases, leaving 9 bases not matched to a gene. The CDR3 protein is CASSGMGLADINEQFF. CDR3 DNA: TGTGCCAGCAGCGGGATGGGACTAGCGGATATCAATGAGCAGTTCTTC.

V gene TRBV18 combines with J gene TRBJ1-2, with 10 bases identical to TRBD1. The junction had 9 bases not matched to a gene; V was cut back by 4 bases and J by 10 bases. Germline V gives CDR1 KGHSH, CDR2 LQKENI. The CDR3 extends over 14 amino acids. The CDR3 coding sequence is TGTGCCAGCTCACTCCAGGACAGGGGGACCTCCTACACCTTC. It is translated as CASSLQDRGTSYTF.

V is TRBV5-5 and J is TRBJ2-7; 7 nucleotides agree with TRBD1. CDR1 SGHKS and CDR2 YYEKEE come from the germline V gene (reference sequence). Trimming took 6 bases from V and 2 from J; bases not matched to a gene: 5. The CDR3 extends over 13 amino acids. The CDR3 DNA reads as TGTGCCAGCACCCCAGGGGGTCCCTACGAGCAGTACTTC. Encoded protein: CASTPGGPYEQYF.

J is TRBJ2-3 and V is TRBV19; 8 bases are shared with TRBD1. The germline V gene encodes CDR1 LNHDA and CDR2 SQIVND (reference sequence). This CDR3 has 15 amino acids. V lost 7 bases and J lost 7; bases outside the gene matches: 13. CDR3 region: CASNPDRGLENTQYF. CDR3 DNA: TGTGCCAGTAACCCTGACAGGGGATTGGAGAATACGCAGTATTTT.

The gene calls are TRBV11-2 and TRBJ1-2; 9 bases line up with TRBD1. The V gene end was trimmed by 1 base and the J gene end by 8 bases; junction bases not matched to a gene: 2. Germline assignment: CDR1 SGHAT and CDR2 FQNNGV. The CDR3 runs to 13 residues. The CDR3, as DNA: TGTGCCAGCAGCTTAGGGACAGGGGTCGGCTACACCTTC. Translated: CASSLGTGVGYTF.

The chain uses TRBV27 and TRBJ2-5, with 12 bases matching TRBD2. With the DNA end fitting TRBJ2-7 better, the J assignment may be wrong. This CDR3 has 16 residues. Germline V gene sequence: CDR1 MNHEY, CDR2 SMNVEV (reference sequence). CDR3 sequence (DNA): TGTGCCAGCAGTTCCCTCTTGACTAGCGGGAGTCACGAGCAGTACTTC. Translation gives CASSSLLTSGSHEQYF.

Here the CDR3 DNA reads TGTGCCAGCAGCCTGCTAGCGGGAAGCACAGATACGCAGTATTTT. Translation: CASSLLAGSTDTQYF. The chain recombines TRBV2 with TRBJ2-3; TRBD2 matches at 9 bases. With V trimmed by 6 bases and J by 0 bases, 4 bases remained unmatched. Per germline, CDR1 SNHLY and CDR2 FYNNEI. This CDR3 is 15 amino acids long.

In this sample, this clone turned up once. The chain carries TRBV7-9 and TRBJ1-1; a weak D match, TRBD1 (5 bases). CDR1 and CDR2 (germline): SEHNR, FQNEAQ (reference sequence). This CDR3 has 14 residues. V lost 5 bases and J lost 4, with 14 bases in between. CDR3 sequence (DNA): TGTGCCAGCAGCCTAGACAGCCTGGGCACTGAAGCTTTCTTT. Protein: CASSLDSLGTEAFF.

This chain uses TRBV27 with TRBJ2-1; a possible D gene is TRBD1 (6 bases). Germline V CDR1 and CDR2: MNHEY, SMNVEV (reference sequence). This CDR3 has 14 residues. V dropped 5 bases and J dropped 8 bases, with 16 bases sitting between them. This CDR3 reads CASSPTQGWDEQFF. The DNA for the CDR3 is TGTGCCAGCAGTCCCACACAGGGATGGGATGAGCAGTTCTTC.

This clone was detected once. V usage is TRBV2 and J usage is TRBJ2-5; D might be TRBD2 (6 bases). V lost 7 bases and J 0 bases, leaving 15 bases between the germline ends. CDR1 SNHLY and CDR2 FYNNEI come from the germline V gene. The CDR3 is 15 residues long. CDR3 sequence: CASIPASVYQETQYF. Here the CDR3 DNA reads TGTGCCAGCATCCCTGCTAGCGTATACCAAGAGACCCAGTACTTC.

J is TRBJ2-1 and V is TRBV6-1, with TRBD2 identical over 7 bases. The length of the CDR3 is 15 residues. The germline CDR1 and CDR2 sequences are MNHNS and SASEGT. V gave up 4 bases and J gave up 3 bases; unmatched junction bases: 6. The DNA of the CDR3 is TGTGCCAGCAGTGGTCGGGACTACCACTACAATGAGCAGTTCTTC. Translating gives CASSGRDYHYNEQFF.

The chain is built from TRBV7-8 and TRBJ1-2, with D unresolved. Trimming cost V 1 base and J 5 bases, with 8 bases left between them. CDR1 SGHVS and CDR2 FQNEAQ come from the germline V gene. The length of the CDR3 is 13 residues. CDR3 sequence: CASSLDSLYGYTF. The CDR3 region has the DNA TGTGCCAGCAGCTTAGACAGCCTATATGGCTACACCTTC.

This clone was detected only once. V and J are TRBV5-4 and TRBJ2-7, with a tentative D call TRBD2 (5 bases). The CDR3 runs to 11 residues. Germline V gene sequence: CDR1 SGHNT, CDR2 YYREEE (reference sequence). V was shortened by 4 bases and J by 7 bases, with 9 bases between the two germline ends. As DNA, the CDR3 is TGTGCCAGCAGCGCGGGCGGGGAGCAGTACTTC. It codes for CASSAGGEQYF.

In nucleotides, the CDR3 is TGTGCCAGCTACAAGGGACAGGGGTACAATGAGCAGTTCTTC. It codes for CASYKGQGYNEQFF. V is TRBV25-1 and J is TRBJ2-1; 10 nucleotides agree with TRBD1. V shed 8 bases and J 4 bases; nucleotides not matched to a gene: 5. Germline assignment: CDR1 MGHDK and CDR2 SYGVNS. The CDR3 contains 14 residues.

This chain links TRBV19 with TRBJ2-2; D is uncertain. Trimming stripped 11 bases from V and 2 bases from J, with 15 bases between. CDR3 size: 14 residues. Germline lookup yields CDR1 LNHDA and CDR2 SQIVND (reference sequence). The DNA for the CDR3 is TGTGCCGCAACCTCGCAGACTAACACCGGGGAGCTGTTTTTT. It specifies CAATSQTNTGELFF.

This chain uses TRBV6-4 with TRBJ2-1; 11 nucleotides agree with TRBD2. Germline V gives CDR1 MRHNA, CDR2 SNTAGT. The CDR3 is 14 residues long. V gave up 2 bases and J gave up 9 bases; unmatched junction bases: 3. The CDR3 DNA sequence: TGTGCCAGCAGTGACCTAGCGGGGGGAGGTGAGCAGTTCTTC. Its protein is CASSDLAGGGEQFF.

The table lists this clone with a count of one. J is TRBJ2-1 and V is TRBV14; no firm D call. The CDR3 contains 13 residues. Trimming stripped 2 bases from V and 5 bases from J, with 7 bases between. Germline assignment: CDR1 SGHDN and CDR2 FVKESK. CDR3 bases: TGTGCCAGCAGCCAACTCGGAGACAATGAGCAGTTCTTC. Translated, it gives CASSQLGDNEQFF.

The chain recombines TRBV6-1 with TRBJ2-3; 13 nucleotides line up with TRBD2. This CDR3 region has 16 residues. Unmatched junction bases numbered 2, after V lost 3 bases and J lost 2 bases. Germline V CDR1 and CDR2: MNHNS, SASEGT. CDR3 region: CASSEGLAGNTDTQYF. CDR3 nucleotide sequence: TGTGCCAGCAGTGAGGGACTAGCGGGAAACACAGATACGCAGTATTTT.

The CDR3 loop reads CASSVGLAGTETQYF. For the CDR3, the DNA is TGTGCCAGCAGCGTAGGACTAGCGGGGACGGAGACCCAGTACTTC. This sequence joins TRBV9 and TRBJ2-5; TRBD2 matches 11 bases. V shed 0 bases, J shed 5 bases, and the junction held 3 bases outside the gene matches. Germline V gene sequence: CDR1 SGDLS, CDR2 YYNGEE. The CDR3 runs 15 residues.

CDR3: CASSLAGLGGYTF. The CDR3, as DNA: TGTGCCAGCAGTTTAGCAGGGTTGGGTGGCTACACCTTC. The rearrangement joins TRBV27 to TRBJ1-2; D may be TRBD1 (5 bases). Trimming took off 2 bases at V and 7 bases at J, with 11 bases between the two ends. The CDR3 contains 13 residues. Germline-derived CDR1 and CDR2 are MNHEY and SMNVEV (reference sequence).

This clone was observed a single time. The J gene is TRBJ2-1, the V gene TRBV7-9; TRBD2 aligns across 7 bases. This CDR3 has 16 amino acids. With 5 bases clipped from V and 6 bases from J, the junction kept 13 bases outside the gene matches. The germline V gene encodes CDR1 SEHNR and CDR2 FQNEAQ (reference sequence). The CDR3: CASSLSGGRGPNEQFF. As DNA, the CDR3 is TGTGCCAGCAGCCTAAGTGGGGGGAGGGGCCCCAATGAGCAGTTCTTC.